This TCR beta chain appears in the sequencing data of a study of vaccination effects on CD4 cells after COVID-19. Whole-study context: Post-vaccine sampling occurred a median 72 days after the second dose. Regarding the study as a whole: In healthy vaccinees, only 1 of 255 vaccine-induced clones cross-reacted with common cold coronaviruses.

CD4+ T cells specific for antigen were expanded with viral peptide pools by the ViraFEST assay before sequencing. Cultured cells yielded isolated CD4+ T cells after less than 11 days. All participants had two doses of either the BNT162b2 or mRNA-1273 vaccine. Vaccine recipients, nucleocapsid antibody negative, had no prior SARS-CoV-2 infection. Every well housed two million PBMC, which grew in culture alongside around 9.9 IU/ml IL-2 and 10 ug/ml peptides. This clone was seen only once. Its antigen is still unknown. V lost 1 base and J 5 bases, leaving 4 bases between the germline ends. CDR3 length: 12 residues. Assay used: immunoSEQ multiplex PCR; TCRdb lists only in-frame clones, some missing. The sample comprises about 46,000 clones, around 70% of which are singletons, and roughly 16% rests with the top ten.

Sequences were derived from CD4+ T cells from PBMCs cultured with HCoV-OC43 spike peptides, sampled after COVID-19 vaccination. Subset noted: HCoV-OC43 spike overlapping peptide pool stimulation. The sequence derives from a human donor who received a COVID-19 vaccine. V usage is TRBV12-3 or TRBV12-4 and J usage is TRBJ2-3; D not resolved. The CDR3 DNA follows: TGTGCCAGCAGTTTAGGGGGAGATACGCAGTATTTT. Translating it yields CASSLGGDTQYF.